This TCR beta chain was captured in a study of vaccination and CD4 T cells after COVID-19 (dated by TCRdb to the early 2020s). In the study overall: Convalescent patients had a positive SARS-CoV-2 result on nasal swab PCR, and of these patients, under ten had mild disease and one had severe disease. Post-COVID blood samples from convalescent patients were collected a median of approximately 93 days after diagnosis, with a range of roughly 35 to 170 days. Each participant got two doses of either the Pfizer-BioNTech BNT162b2 vaccine (n=8) or the Moderna mRNA-1273 vaccine (n=2). Post-vaccine blood samples were taken a median of about 70 days after the second vaccine dose, with a range of about 12 to 250 days. In roughly eleven COVID-19 convalescent patients and a few infection-naive healthy vaccine recipients, the spike-specific CD4+ TCR repertoire before mRNA vaccination was compared with the repertoire after mRNA vaccination. Six males and four females were included in the convalescent cohort, with two Hispanic individuals, seven Caucasians, two Asians and one multiracial person represented.

The CDR3 spans 19 residues, from the cysteine through the phenylalanine. Of all the DNA, just the CDR3 is kept, 57 bases in frame from base 1. As encoded in the germline V gene, CDR1 is MNHEY while CDR2 is SVGAGI. V has 4 bases trimmed and J has 2 bases trimmed; junction bases matching no gene number 18. Library construction relied on PCR. The sequencing machine was an Illumina iSeq 100. Concerning the study's data processing: Non-productive sequences were filtered out, and CDR3s that did not start with C, did not end with F or W, or were shorter than 7 amino acids were discarded. Using R version 3.6.1, CDR3 homology was evaluated through Levenshtein distances (stringdist) along with unrooted phylogenetic trees (ape). TCRdb trimmed public reads at Q25 via fastp, called clones via MiXCR and kept in-frame beta chains. Every entry covers one CDR3 protein and lists the most common genes and DNA from its rows. V and J calls and clone size were set by TCRdb, not the authors. This sample lists approximately 20,000 distinct CDR3 sequences; roughly 64% were detected once. The ten biggest clones cover about 1% of the sample.

The convalescent patients' positive SARS-CoV-2 PCR tests fell between March and December 2020, which was before the Alpha, Beta and Delta variants emerged in the United States. Ficoll-Paque Plus gradient centrifugation was used to isolate PBMCs from whole blood, and the isolated PBMCs were then either used fresh or cryopreserved at -140C. Results the study describes overall, beyond this receptor: The study included relatively few convalescent patients and did not analyze early timepoints after natural infection. Among the post-vaccine SARS-CoV-2-reactive clones in convalescent patients, a median around 90% showed up only after vaccination, which suggests vaccine-specific priming. The median count of SARS-CoV-2-reactive clonotypes went up from under 25 after infection to 38 after vaccination, although the change was not significant. Nearly all vaccine-specific clones in convalescent patients (304 of 307) were mono-reactive for SARS-CoV-2 spike rather than cross-reactive with common cold coronaviruses.

This clonotype was picked up a small number of times. Its target antigen remains unknown. The record has no base qualities; no much larger clone is one base away. The rearrangement combines TRBV6-5 with TRBJ2-7, and 9 junctional nucleotides match TRBD1. Material: CD4+ T cells from blood, obtained before SARS-CoV-2 vaccination. The sequence came from a human donor who had recovered from COVID-19. The sequenced DNA: TGTGCCAGCAGTTCCCCTAGGACAGGGGTCCGGGCATGGACCTACGAGCAGTACTTC. Its coded protein is CASSSPRTGVRAWTYEQYF.